The rows below give T cell receptor beta chains drawn from one sample of a study of Graves' ophthalmopathy and Graves' hyperthyroidism. TCRdb passed the multiplex PCR reads through MiXCR, listing each CDR3 protein once. Here the sample spans under 200,000 distinct CDR3 sequences, roughly 37% being singletons. The sequenced sample consisted of peripheral blood. The receptors were sampled from a woman aged 40 to 50 with Graves' ophthalmopathy. The CDR3 runs from the conserved cysteine through the conserved F or W. A D gene is named only where the DNA matches it firmly. Clone size, where shown, is once, few, many, or a class for clones that have expanded.

D gene	V gene	J gene	CDR3 length	clone size	CDR3 protein	CDR3 DNA
TRBD1	TRBV24-1	TRBJ1-6	17	NA	CATSDPQGRENNSPLHF	TGTGCCACCAGTGATCCACAGGGGCGTGAGAATAATTCACCCCTCCACTTT
NA	TRBV6-8	TRBJ1-3	13	many	CASSFLQGNTIYF	TGTGCCAGCAGTTTTCTGCAGGGAAACACCATATATTTT
NA	TRBV4-3	TRBJ2-1	15	many	CASSQLLTGYNEQFF	TGCGCCAGCAGCCAACTTCTTACAGGGTACAATGAGCAGTTCTTC
NA	TRBV6-2/TRBV6-3	TRBJ1-2	13	few	CASSYAKVYGYTF	TGTGCCAGCAGTTACGCGAAGGTCTATGGCTACACCTTC
NA	TRBV15	TRBJ1-1	14	many	CATGGGAANTEAFF	TGTGCCACCGGGGGCGGCGCCGCGAACACTGAAGCTTTCTTT
NA	TRBV6-2/TRBV6-3	TRBJ1-5	14	NA	CASSYGGLRQPQHF	TGTGCCAGCAGTTACGGGGGGCTACGACAGCCCCAGCATTTT
NA	TRBV6-2/TRBV6-3	TRBJ1-5	13	NA	CASSSQGTGPQHF	TGTGCCAGCAGTTCCCAGGGGACGGGGCCCCAGCATTTT
NA	TRBV20-1	TRBJ2-7	12	many	CSASAGIYEQYF	TGCAGTGCTAGCGCGGGTATCTACGAGCAGTACTTC
NA	TRBV7-2	TRBJ2-7	14	NA	CASSPLKGAYEQYF	TGTGCCAGCAGCCCACTGAAGGGGGCCTACGAGCAGTACTTC
NA	TRBV7-9	TRBJ1-6	15	many	CASSLPDGLDSPLHF	TGTGCCAGCAGCTTGCCGGACGGTTTAGATTCACCCCTCCACTTT
TRBD1	TRBV7-9	TRBJ1-6	14	NA	CASSSQGSNSPLHF	TGTGCCAGCAGCTCACAGGGGAGTAATTCACCCCTCCACTTT
NA	TRBV7-8	TRBJ1-1	15	NA	CASSRGGDRATEAFF	TGTGCCAGCAGCCGCGGGGGGGATAGGGCCACTGAAGCTTTCTTT
NA	TRBV6-5	TRBJ1-5	13	many	CASSRDTNQPQHF	TGTGCCAGCAGTCGTGACACTAATCAGCCCCAGCATTTT
NA	TRBV20-1	TRBJ2-5	14	many	CMAPHGSVGETQYF	TGCATGGCCCCCCACGGCAGCGTAGGAGAGACCCAGTACTTC
TRBD1	TRBV15	TRBJ2-5	13	many	CATQGQGRETQYF	TGTGCCACTCAAGGACAGGGTCGGGAGACCCAGTACTTC
NA	TRBV27	TRBJ2-5	15	NA	CASSLEDSPQETQYF	TGTGCCAGCAGTTTGGAGGACAGCCCTCAAGAGACCCAGTACTTC
TRBD1	TRBV6-1	TRBJ2-2	15	few	CASRHFTGGHGELFF	TGTGCCAGCAGGCATTTCACAGGGGGACACGGGGAGCTGTTTTTT
NA	TRBV7-2	TRBJ1-6	14	once	CASSLAQGYSPLHF	TGTGCCAGCAGCTTAGCACAGGGTTACTCACCCCTCCACTTT
NA	TRBV9	TRBJ1-5	12	many	CASSWDTKPQHF	TGTGCCAGCAGCTGGGACACCAAGCCCCAGCATTTT
TRBD1	TRBV24-1	TRBJ2-7	14	NA	CATSDGQGASEQYF	TGTGCCACCAGTGACGGACAGGGGGCGAGCGAGCAGTACTTC
TRBD1	TRBV2	TRBJ1-5	15	NA	CASVERTGPNQPQHF	TGTGCCAGTGTAGAGAGGACAGGGCCGAATCAGCCCCAGCATTTT
NA	TRBV2	TRBJ1-2	14	few	CASRVSVAVDGYTF	TGTGCCAGCAGGGTTTCGGTGGCAGTAGATGGCTACACCTTC
TRBD1	TRBV6-2/TRBV6-3	TRBJ1-5	18	NA	CASSPGLRQGDSNQPQHF	TGTGCCAGCAGCCCAGGTCTGCGACAGGGGGATAGCAATCAGCCCCAGCATTTT
NA	TRBV12-3/TRBV12-4	TRBJ2-7	13	many	CASSLFASYEQYF	TGTGCCAGCAGTTTATTTGCGAGCTACGAGCAGTACTTC
TRBD2	TRBV12-3/TRBV12-4	TRBJ2-5	16	NA	CASGPTSGTDQETQYF	TGTGCCAGCGGACCGACTAGCGGGACGGACCAAGAGACCCAGTACTTC
TRBD1	TRBV12-5	TRBJ1-2	19	NA	CASGLGAEQGASRGYGYTF	TGTGCTAGTGGTTTGGGGGCGGAACAGGGGGCCAGCCGGGGCTATGGCTACACCTTC
TRBD1	TRBV6-1	TRBJ1-2	15	NA	CAGSDSDRAGYGYTF	TGTGCCGGCAGTGATTCGGACAGGGCGGGATATGGCTACACCTTC
TRBD2	TRBV20-1	TRBJ2-7	13	many	CSPEASGIYEQYF	TGCAGTCCTGAGGCTAGCGGGATCTACGAGCAGTACTTC
NA	TRBV6-2/TRBV6-3	TRBJ2-7	14	many	CASNTRDWLKEQYF	TGTGCCAGCAATACGAGGGACTGGTTGAAAGAGCAGTACTTC
NA	TRBV6-2/TRBV6-3	TRBJ2-5	16	NA	CASSYSRRVSEETQYF	TGTGCCAGCAGTTACTCGAGAAGGGTTTCCGAAGAGACCCAGTACTTC
TRBD1	TRBV12-3/TRBV12-4	TRBJ2-5	14	NA	CASRAGQGAKTQYF	TGTGCCAGCAGGGCAGGACAGGGGGCTAAGACCCAGTACTTC
NA	TRBV6-5	TRBJ2-7	16	few	CASSYKSGTASYEQYF	TGTGCCAGCAGTTACAAGTCGGGGACGGCCTCCTACGAGCAGTACTTC
NA	TRBV6-2/TRBV6-3	TRBJ2-7	14	NA	CASSRVGKGYEQYF	TGTGCCAGCAGTCGCGTGGGGAAAGGGTACGAGCAGTACTTC
TRBD2	TRBV5-1	TRBJ2-2	17	many	CASSLAGSSGDTGELFF	TGCGCCAGCAGCTTGGCCGGGTCTAGCGGGGATACCGGGGAGCTGTTTTTT
TRBD1	TRBV6-2/TRBV6-3	TRBJ1-2	18	few	CASSYYDRASLANYGYTF	TGTGCCAGCAGTTACTACGACAGGGCATCGTTAGCTAACTATGGCTACACCTTC